This T cell receptor (beta chain) was captured in a study of Ad26.COV2.S vaccination and SARS-CoV-2 variants. Treatment described: approximately 18 received Ad26.COV2.S at low or high dose, single or two shots; about 5 received placebo; per-sample allocation not given. Sampling happened 63 days after the first vaccine or placebo injection. An adult aged 18-55 years in Boston served as the donor. V was clipped by 4 bases and J by 4 bases, with 13 bases between them. The CDR3 has 14 amino acids. The table came from immunoSEQ multiplex PCR; TCRdb's copy has only in-frame clones and leaves some out. This table holds about 400,000 clones, 83% found once. This clone was observed once.

This chain links TRBV23-1 with TRBJ1-2; possibly TRBD1 for D (6 bases). TRBV23-1 is classed as an ORF, of uncertain function. The receptor was isolated from a person aged 18-60 years who received the Ad26.COV2.S COVID-19 vaccine or a placebo. The specimen was peripheral blood, collected in a trial of Ad26.COV2.S vaccine versus placebo. The CDR3 reads CASSLDRRGYGYTF. DNA of the CDR3: TGCGCCAGCAGTCTCGACCGCAGGGGCTATGGCTACACCTTC.